These 8 T cell receptor beta chains originate from one sample sequenced in a study of cytomegalovirus exposure and HLA in healthy donors. The study ran its PCR with 60 Vbeta and 13 Jbeta primers. Generated by immunoSEQ multiplex PCR, the TCRdb table keeps only in-frame clones and is missing some. The sample comprises more than 95,000 clones, about 9.4% of which are singletons, and 5% to 6.5% rests with the top ten. Material for sequencing was PBMCs. The receptors originated from a man aged 35 to 55 in good health and CMV-seropositive.

The V gene is TRBV27, the J gene TRBJ2-3; weak D call: TRBD1 (5 bases). Trimming removed 4 bases from V and 1 base from J, with 12 bases in between. CDR3 length: 15 residues. The germline V gene has CDR1 MNHEY and CDR2 SMNVEV (reference sequence). The chain's CDR3 is CASSYSRGRTDTQYF. CDR3 in DNA: TGTGCCAGCAGTTATTCAAGGGGTCGCACAGATACGCAGTATTTT.

This clone was seen a few times. This chain connects TRBV5-6 to TRBJ2-1; D perhaps matches TRBD1 (7 bases). There are 13 residues in the CDR3. Germline V CDR1 and CDR2: SGHDT, YYEEEE. Trimming left V 4 bases short and J 10 bases short, with 15 bases between. The CDR3 here is CASSPGGLREQFF. In nucleotides, the CDR3 is TGTGCCAGCAGCCCAGGGGGGCTACGGGAGCAGTTCTTC.

Only a few counts were recorded for this clone. This chain uses TRBV19 with TRBJ2-1; 11 positions match TRBD2. CDR1 and CDR2 (germline): LNHDA, SQIVND (reference sequence). Trimming at V came to 9 bases and at J to 5 bases, leaving 6 bases not matched to a gene. The CDR3 consists of 14 residues. This chain's CDR3 is CASGPGLADNEQFF. The DNA for the CDR3 is TGTGCCAGCGGTCCGGGACTAGCGGACAATGAGCAGTTCTTC.

The chain combines TRBV5-6 with TRBJ2-5; 9 bases fit TRBD1. The J call may be incorrect, as the DNA end agrees better with TRBJ2-7. CDR3 length: 14 amino acids. CDR1 and CDR2 from the germline V gene are SGHDT and YYEEEE. As DNA, the CDR3 is TGTGCCAGCACCCCGGGACAGGGATATTACGAGCAGTACTTC. Translation gives CASTPGQGYYEQYF.

This clone was detected only a few times. V usage is TRBV5-6 and J usage is TRBJ2-5; a possible D gene is TRBD2 (5 bases). This CDR3 contains 14 residues. Per the germline V gene, CDR1 is SGHDT and CDR2 is YYEEEE. V was trimmed by 4 bases and J by 1 base, leaving 11 bases between them. In DNA form, the CDR3 reads TGTGCCAGCAGCCCTAGCCTATCCCAAGAGACCCAGTACTTC. This gives the protein CASSPSLSQETQYF.

The CDR3 DNA is TGTGCCAGCAGTTTCCGTCTTAGCGGGAGCGCAGATACGCAGTATTTT. The encoded protein is CASSFRLSGSADTQYF. The chain combines TRBV11-3 with TRBJ2-3, with 9 bases aligning to TRBD2. CDR1 is SGHNT, CDR2 YENEEA, per germline. This CDR3 region has 16 residues. Trimming took 6 bases from V and 4 from J; bases not matched to a gene: 11.

This clone showed up just a few times. This sequence joins TRBV5-1 and TRBJ1-4, with D maybe TRBD1 (6 bases). CDR1 is SGHRS and CDR2 is YFSETQ in the germline V gene. The ends were cut back, 0 bases at V and 4 bases at J, with 10 bases in the middle. The CDR3 totals 15 residues. The CDR3 nucleotides read TGCGCCAGCAGCTTGGAGGGGGATCTTAATGAAAAACTGTTTTTT. Translated: CASSLEGDLNEKLFF.

This clone turned up a few times. The chain links TRBV27 to TRBJ1-1; D is possibly TRBD1 (6 bases). CDR3 size: 15 residues. The V and J ends lost 3 bases and 0 bases respectively, with 11 bases between them. Germline V CDR1 and CDR2: MNHEY, SMNVEV (reference sequence). The CDR3 nucleotides read TGTGCCAGCAGTTTCCGGACAGACCTGAACACTGAAGCTTTCTTT. Protein: CASSFRTDLNTEAFF.